This TCR beta chain was sequenced for a study of cytomegalovirus exposure and HLA in healthy donors. Study at large: Earlier work reported 117 million unique TCR beta sequences from 180 million or so T cells.

The PCR had 60 Vbeta and 13 Jbeta primers. Assay used: immunoSEQ multiplex PCR; TCRdb lists only in-frame clones, some missing. The sample shows 100,000 to 150,000 clones, around three quarters of them seen only once. The study, taken as a whole, reports: Certain indistinguishable V segments, among them TRBV6-2 and TRBV6-3, were excluded. Researchers catalogued about 150 TCR beta chains as cytomegalovirus-associated.

CDR1 is LGHNA, CDR2 YNFKEQ, per germline. This CDR3 spans 16 amino acids. With V trimmed by 4 bases and J by 3 bases, 5 bases remained unmatched. About this clone itself: Its target is not known.

This sequence originates from a man aged 25 to 40 in good health and CMV-seronegative. The chain is built from TRBV4-2 and TRBJ2-7; 14 nucleotides align to TRBD2. Source material: PBMCs. The CDR3 bases are TGTGCCAGCAGCCCGGGACTAGCGGGGGCCCTCTACGAGCAGTACTTC. Protein sequence: CASSPGLAGALYEQYF.